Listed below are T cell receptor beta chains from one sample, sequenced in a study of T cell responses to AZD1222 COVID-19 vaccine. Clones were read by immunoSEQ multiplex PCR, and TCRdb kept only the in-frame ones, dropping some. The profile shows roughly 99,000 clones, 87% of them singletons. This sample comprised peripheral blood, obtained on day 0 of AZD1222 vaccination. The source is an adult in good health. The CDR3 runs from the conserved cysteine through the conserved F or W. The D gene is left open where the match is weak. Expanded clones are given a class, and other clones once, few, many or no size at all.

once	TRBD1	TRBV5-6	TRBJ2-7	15	CASSLYGTGGYEQYF	TGTGCCAGCAGCTTGTATGGGACAGGGGGGTACGAGCAGTACTTC
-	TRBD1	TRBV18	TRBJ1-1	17	CASSRRVSGGAGTEAFF	TGTGCCAGCTCACGTCGGGTTTCAGGGGGCGCGGGCACTGAAGCTTTCTTT
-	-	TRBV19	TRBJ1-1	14	CASSIGPSNTEAFF	TGTGCCAGTAGTATAGGTCCATCGAACACTGAAGCTTTCTTT
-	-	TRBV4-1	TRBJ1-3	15	CASSQEKFSGNTIYF	TGCGCCAGCAGCCAAGAGAAGTTCTCTGGAAACACCATATATTTT
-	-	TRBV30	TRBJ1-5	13	CAWSVSMDQPQHF	TGTGCCTGGAGTGTGTCAATGGATCAGCCCCAGCATTTT
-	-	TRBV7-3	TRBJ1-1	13	CASSSQQGAEAFF	TGTGCCAGCAGCTCACAACAGGGTGCTGAAGCTTTCTTT
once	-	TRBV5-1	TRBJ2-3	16	CASSFTRRGGTDTQYF	TGCGCCAGCAGCTTCACTCGGCGTGGGGGCACAGATACGCAGTATTTT
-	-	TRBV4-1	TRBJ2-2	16	CASSQGLVLSTGELFF	TGCGCCAGCAGCCAAGGACTAGTCTTGAGCACCGGGGAGCTGTTTTTT
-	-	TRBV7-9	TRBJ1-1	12	CASSLPGTEAFF	TGTGCCAGCAGCTTACCTGGGACTGAAGCTTTCTTT
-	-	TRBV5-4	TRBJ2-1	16	CASSTGPEVRNNEQFF	TGTGCCAGCAGCACGGGTCCTGAGGTGAGAAACAATGAGCAGTTCTTC
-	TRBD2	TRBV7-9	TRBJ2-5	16	CASSLGGPESQETQYF	TGTGCCAGCAGCCTGGGAGGGCCAGAATCTCAAGAGACCCAGTACTTC
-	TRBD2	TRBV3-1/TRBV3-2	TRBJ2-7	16	CASSQVGTSSTYEQYF	TGTGCCAGCAGCCAAGTAGGGACTAGCTCGACCTACGAGCAGTACTTC
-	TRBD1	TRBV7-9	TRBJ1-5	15	CASSRTGRGNQPQHF	TGTGCCAGCAGCCGGACAGGACGAGGCAATCAGCCCCAGCATTTT
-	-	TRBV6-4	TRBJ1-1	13	CASSEGPQGRAFF	TGTGCCAGCAGTGAGGGACCACAGGGTAGGGCTTTCTTT
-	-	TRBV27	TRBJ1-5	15	CASSLRAGVGQPQHF	TGTGCCAGCAGTTTAAGAGCAGGGGTTGGACAGCCCCAGCATTTT
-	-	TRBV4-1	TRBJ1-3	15	CASSQTDVSGNTIYF	TGCGCCAGCAGCCAGACTGATGTCTCTGGAAACACCATATATTTT
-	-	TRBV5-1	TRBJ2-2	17	CASSFSGTASPFGELFF	TGCGCCAGCAGCTTCTCGGGTACAGCATCTCCCTTCGGGGAGCTGTTTTTT
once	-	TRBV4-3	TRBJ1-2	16	CASSQSGAGRNYGYTF	TGCGCCAGCAGCCAATCAGGGGCAGGGAGAAACTATGGCTACACCTTC
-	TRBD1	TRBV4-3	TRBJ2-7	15	CASSQGGQGSYEQYF	TGCGCCAGCAGCCAAGGAGGACAGGGGAGCTACGAGCAGTACTTC
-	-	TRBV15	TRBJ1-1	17	CATSRAGTRGAGTEAFF	TGTGCCACCAGCAGAGCTGGCACTCGGGGCGCCGGGACTGAAGCTTTCTTT
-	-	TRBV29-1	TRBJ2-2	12	CSVAPTSGELFF	TGCAGCGTTGCCCCGACAAGCGGGGAGCTGTTTTTT
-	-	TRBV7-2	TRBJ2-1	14	CASSLSASSNEQFF	TGTGCCAGCAGCTTAAGTGCTAGCTCGAATGAGCAGTTCTTC
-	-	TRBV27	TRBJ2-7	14	CASSLSGATHAPYF	TGTGCCAGCAGTTTATCCGGGGCGACCCACGCCCCCTACTTC
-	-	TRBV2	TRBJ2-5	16	CASSLISGPPGETQYF	TGTGCCAGCAGTTTGATTTCCGGGCCCCCGGGGGAGACCCAGTACTTC
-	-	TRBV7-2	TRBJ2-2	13	CASTPAIAGELFF	TGTGCCAGCACCCCCGCCATCGCCGGGGAGCTGTTTTTT
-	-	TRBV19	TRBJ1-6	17	CASSMVVEPGDNSPLHF	TGTGCCAGTAGTATGGTTGTGGAACCAGGGGATAATTCACCCCTCCACTTT
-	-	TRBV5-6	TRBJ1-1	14	CASSLGSGNTEAFF	TGTGCCAGCAGCTTGGGCTCTGGGAACACTGAAGCTTTCTTT
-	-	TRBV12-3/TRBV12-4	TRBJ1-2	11	CASRLYYGYTF	TGTGCCAGCAGACTATACTATGGCTACACCTTC
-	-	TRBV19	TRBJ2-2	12	CASSIVRGELFF	TGTGCCAGTAGTATAGTGAGGGGGGAGCTGTTTTTT
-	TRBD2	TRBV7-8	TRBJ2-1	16	CASSRLAGVVSNEQFF	TGTGCCAGCAGCCGATTAGCGGGAGTGGTAAGCAATGAGCAGTTCTTC
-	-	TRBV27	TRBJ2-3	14	CASSLGTKGDTQYF	TGTGCCAGCAGTTTAGGGACCAAAGGCGATACGCAGTATTTT
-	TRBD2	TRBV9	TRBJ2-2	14	CASSSGLNTGELFF	TGTGCCAGCTCTAGCGGATTGAACACCGGGGAGCTGTTTTTT
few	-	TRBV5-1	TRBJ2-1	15	CASRPRDNKNNEQFF	TGCGCCAGCCGCCCCCGGGACAATAAAAACAATGAGCAGTTCTTC
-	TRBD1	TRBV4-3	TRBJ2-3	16	CASSQGQGRSTDTQYF	TGCGCCAGCAGCCAAGGACAGGGACGCAGCACAGATACGCAGTATTTT
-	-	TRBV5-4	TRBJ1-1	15	CASHSGGVRNTEAFF	TGTGCCAGCCACTCGGGTGGGGTTCGGAACACTGAAGCTTTCTTT
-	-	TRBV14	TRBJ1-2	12	CASSQVGGGYTF	TGTGCCAGCAGCCAAGTAGGTGGTGGCTACACCTTC
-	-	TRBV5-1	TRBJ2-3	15	CASREGSLFTDTQYF	TGCGCCAGCAGAGAGGGCTCTCTCTTCACAGATACGCAGTATTTT
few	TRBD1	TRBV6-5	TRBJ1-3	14	CASSPQGRGNTIYF	TGTGCCAGCAGTCCACAGGGGCGAGGAAACACCATATATTTT
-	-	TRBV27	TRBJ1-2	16	CASRRRNLTANYGYTF	TGTGCCAGCAGAAGAAGGAACCTTACCGCTAACTATGGCTACACCTTC
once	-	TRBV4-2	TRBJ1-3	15	CASSQDRDSGNTIYF	TGTGCCAGCAGCCAAGACAGGGACTCTGGAAACACCATATATTTT
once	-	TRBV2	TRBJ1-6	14	CASRVGEFNSPLHF	TGTGCCAGCAGAGTTGGGGAATTTAATTCACCCCTCCACTTT
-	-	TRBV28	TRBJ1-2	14	CASRLGRINYGYTF	TGTGCCAGCAGGCTGGGACGGATTAACTATGGCTACACCTTC
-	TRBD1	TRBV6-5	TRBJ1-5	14	CASSLGQGDQPQHF	TGTGCCAGCAGCCTAGGACAGGGGGATCAGCCCCAGCATTTT
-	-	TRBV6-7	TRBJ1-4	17	CASSYEAYTVTNEKLFF	TGTGCCAGCAGTTACGAGGCTTATACGGTAACTAATGAAAAACTGTTTTTT
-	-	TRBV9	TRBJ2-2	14	CASSGTTNTGELFF	TGTGCCAGCTCCGGGACAACGAACACCGGGGAGCTGTTTTTT
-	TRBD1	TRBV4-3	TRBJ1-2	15	CASSRQQGVGYGYTF	TGCGCCAGCAGCCGTCAACAGGGGGTAGGCTATGGCTACACCTTC
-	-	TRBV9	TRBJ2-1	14	CASAPWTGENEQFF	TGTGCCAGCGCCCCCTGGACGGGAGAAAATGAGCAGTTCTTC
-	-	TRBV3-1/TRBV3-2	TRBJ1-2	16	CASSHEYRTANYGYTF	TGTGCCAGCAGCCACGAATATCGGACAGCTAACTATGGCTACACCTTC
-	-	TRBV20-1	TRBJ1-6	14	CSASLGLDNSPLHF	TGCAGTGCTAGTCTCGGACTCGACAATTCACCCCTCCACTTT